This T cell receptor beta chain was obtained from a study of regulatory T cells in long-lasting Graves disease. Germline V CDR1 and CDR2: SGHDT, YYEEEE. Trimming removed 2 bases at V and 5 bases at J, with 13 bases between. This CDR3 comprises 14 residues. The time point was: persistent/refractory GD, antithyroid drugs over 5 years with positive TRAb. Generation of the TCR library employed RNA extracted from PBMCs. Patients hailed from an endocrinology department in Xi'an, China. Construction of the TCR beta libraries employed iRepertoire HTBI primers in conjunction with Arm-PCR of CDR3 regions. From the multiplex PCR reads, TCRdb called clonotypes with MiXCR, one entry per CDR3 protein. The table has a few hundred thousand distinct CDR3 sequences, around 24% seen once.

The receptor's source is a female donor with Graves disease. This specimen consisted of peripheral blood mononuclear cells (PBMCs), obtained when the disease was refractory, from a patient treated with antithyroid drugs. V is TRBV5-6 and J is TRBJ1-1; unclear D gene. The CDR3 loop reads CASSFPNLGTEAFF. The CDR3 DNA reads as TGTGCCAGCAGCTTCCCCAATCTCGGGACTGAAGCTTTCTTT.